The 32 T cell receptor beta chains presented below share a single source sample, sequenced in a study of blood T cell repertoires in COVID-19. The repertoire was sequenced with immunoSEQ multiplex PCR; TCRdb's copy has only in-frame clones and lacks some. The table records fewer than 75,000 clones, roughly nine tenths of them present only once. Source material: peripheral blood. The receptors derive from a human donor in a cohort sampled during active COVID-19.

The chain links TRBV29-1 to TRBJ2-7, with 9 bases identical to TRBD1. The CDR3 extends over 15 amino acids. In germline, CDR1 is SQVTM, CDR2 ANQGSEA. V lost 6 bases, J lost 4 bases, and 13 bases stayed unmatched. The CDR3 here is CSVQTPGTGPYEQYF. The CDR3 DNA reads TGCAGCGTCCAAACCCCCGGGACAGGGCCGTACGAGCAGTACTTC.

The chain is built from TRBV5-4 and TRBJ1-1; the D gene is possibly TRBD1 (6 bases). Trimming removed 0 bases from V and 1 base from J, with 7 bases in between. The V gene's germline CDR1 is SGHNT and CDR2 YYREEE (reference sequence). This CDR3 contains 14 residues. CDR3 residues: CASSLDRANTEAFF. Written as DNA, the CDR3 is TGTGCCAGCAGCTTGGACAGGGCGAACACTGAAGCTTTCTTT.

The CDR3 here is CASSQTSGSNEKLFF. CDR3 nucleotides: TGCGCCAGCAGCCAAACTTCCGGGAGCAATGAAAAACTGTTTTTT. V is TRBV4-3 and J is TRBJ1-4; D is unresolved. The CDR3 spans 15 residues. V lost 2 bases and J lost 5, with 12 bases in between. The germline V gene encodes CDR1 LGHNA and CDR2 YSLEER.

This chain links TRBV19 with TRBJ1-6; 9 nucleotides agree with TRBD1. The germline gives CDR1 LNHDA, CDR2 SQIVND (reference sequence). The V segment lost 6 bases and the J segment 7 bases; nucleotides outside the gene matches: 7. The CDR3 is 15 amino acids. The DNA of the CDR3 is TGTGCCAGTAGGGGACAGGGCGGGCGGAATTCACCCCTCCACTTT. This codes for CASRGQGGRNSPLHF.

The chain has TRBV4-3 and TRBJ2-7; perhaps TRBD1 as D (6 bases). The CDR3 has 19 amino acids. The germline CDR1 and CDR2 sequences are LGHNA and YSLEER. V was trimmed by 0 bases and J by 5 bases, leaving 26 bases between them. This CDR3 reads CASSQELWRVGGPYHEQYF. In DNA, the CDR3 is TGCGCCAGCAGCCAAGAACTTTGGCGAGTAGGGGGACCCTACCACGAGCAGTACTTC.

CDR3 protein: CAWSVGLAGVYEQYF. The CDR3 bases are TGTGCCTGGAGTGTCGGTCTAGCGGGGGTATACGAGCAGTACTTC. The gene calls are TRBV30 and TRBJ2-7; TRBD2 matches at 10 bases. CDR1 is GTSNPN and CDR2 is SVGIG in the germline V gene (reference sequence). The ends lost 0 bases at V and 4 bases at J; junction bases unmatched: 6. The CDR3 runs to 15 residues.

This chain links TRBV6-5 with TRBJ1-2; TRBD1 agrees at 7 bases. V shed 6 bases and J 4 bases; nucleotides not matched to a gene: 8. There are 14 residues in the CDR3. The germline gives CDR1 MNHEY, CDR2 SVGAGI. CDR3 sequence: CASSLDRASYGYTF. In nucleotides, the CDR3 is TGTGCCAGCAGCCTCGACAGGGCTAGCTATGGCTACACCTTC.

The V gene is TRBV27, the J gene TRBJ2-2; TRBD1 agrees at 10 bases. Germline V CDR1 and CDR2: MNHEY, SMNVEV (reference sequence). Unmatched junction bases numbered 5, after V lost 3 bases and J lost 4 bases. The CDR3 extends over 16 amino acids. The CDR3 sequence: CASSFHGQGGTGELFF. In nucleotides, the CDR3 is TGTGCCAGCAGTTTCCACGGACAGGGGGGCACCGGGGAGCTGTTTTTT.

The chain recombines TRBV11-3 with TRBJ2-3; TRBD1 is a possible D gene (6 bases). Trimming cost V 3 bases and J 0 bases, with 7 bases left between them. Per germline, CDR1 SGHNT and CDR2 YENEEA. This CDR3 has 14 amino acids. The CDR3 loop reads CASSFGQSTDTQYF. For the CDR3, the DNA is TGTGCCAGCAGCTTCGGACAGAGCACAGATACGCAGTATTTT.

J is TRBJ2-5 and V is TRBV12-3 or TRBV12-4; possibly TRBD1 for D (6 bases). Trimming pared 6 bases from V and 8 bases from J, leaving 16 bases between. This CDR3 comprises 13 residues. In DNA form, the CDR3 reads TGTGCCAGCAGCTACAACAGGGAGTCCACCCAGTACTTC. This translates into CASSYNRESTQYF.

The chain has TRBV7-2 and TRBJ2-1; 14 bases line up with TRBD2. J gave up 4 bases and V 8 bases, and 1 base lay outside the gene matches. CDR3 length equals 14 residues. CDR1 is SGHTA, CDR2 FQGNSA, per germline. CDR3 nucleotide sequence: TGTGCCAGCGGGACTAGCGGGAGTTACAATGAGCAGTTCTTC. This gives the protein CASGTSGSYNEQFF. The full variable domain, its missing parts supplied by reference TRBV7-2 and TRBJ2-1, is GAGVSQSPSNKVTEKGKDVELRCDPISGHTALYWYRQSLGQGLEFLIYFQGNSAPDKSGLPSDRFSAERTGGSVSTLTIQRTQQEDSAVYLCASGTSGSYNEQFFGPGTRLTVL.

This CDR3 reads CASSDWIETQYF. The CDR3 coding sequence is TGTGCCAGCAGTGACTGGATTGAGACCCAGTACTTC. This sequence joins TRBV28 and TRBJ2-5; D remains unclear. The CDR3 contains 12 residues. V was clipped by 5 bases and J by 5 bases, with 9 bases between them. Germline CDR1 and CDR2: MDHEN and SYDVKM.

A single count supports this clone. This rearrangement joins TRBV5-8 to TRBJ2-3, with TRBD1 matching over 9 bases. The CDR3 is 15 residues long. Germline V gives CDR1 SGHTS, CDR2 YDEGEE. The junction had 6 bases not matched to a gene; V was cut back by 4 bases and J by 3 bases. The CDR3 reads CASSRGTGMTDTQYF. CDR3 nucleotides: TGTGCCAGCAGCCGGGGGACAGGGATGACAGATACGCAGTATTTT.

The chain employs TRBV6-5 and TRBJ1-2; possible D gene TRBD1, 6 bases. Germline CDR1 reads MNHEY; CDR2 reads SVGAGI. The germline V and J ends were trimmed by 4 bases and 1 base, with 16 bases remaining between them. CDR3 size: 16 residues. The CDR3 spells CASSSDWTDLNYGYTF. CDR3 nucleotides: TGTGCCAGCAGTTCAGATTGGACAGACCTTAACTATGGCTACACCTTC.

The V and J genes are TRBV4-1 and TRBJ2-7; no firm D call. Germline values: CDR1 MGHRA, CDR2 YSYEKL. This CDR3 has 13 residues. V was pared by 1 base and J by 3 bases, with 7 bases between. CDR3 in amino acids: CASSQGPIYEQYF. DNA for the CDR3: TGCGCCAGCAGCCAAGGGCCGATCTACGAGCAGTACTTC.

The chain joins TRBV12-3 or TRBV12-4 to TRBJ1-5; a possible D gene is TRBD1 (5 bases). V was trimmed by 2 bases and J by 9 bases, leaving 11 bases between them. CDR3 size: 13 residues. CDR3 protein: CASSLQGASPQHF. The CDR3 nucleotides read TGTGCCAGCAGTTTACAGGGTGCTTCGCCCCAGCATTTT.

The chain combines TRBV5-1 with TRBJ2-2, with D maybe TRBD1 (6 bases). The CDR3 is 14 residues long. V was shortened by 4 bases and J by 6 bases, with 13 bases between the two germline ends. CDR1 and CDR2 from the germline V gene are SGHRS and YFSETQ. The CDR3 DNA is TGCGCCAGCAGCGCCGGGACAACCCCCGGGGAGCTGTTTTTT. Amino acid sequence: CASSAGTTPGELFF.

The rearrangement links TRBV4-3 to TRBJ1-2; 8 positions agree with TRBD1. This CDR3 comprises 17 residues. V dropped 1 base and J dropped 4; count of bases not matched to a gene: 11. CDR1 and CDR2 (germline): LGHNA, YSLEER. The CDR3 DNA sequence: TGCGCCAGCAGCCAAGTCCAGGGGGCAGGGGGTGGCTATGGCTACACCTTC. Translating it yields CASSQVQGAGGGYGYTF.

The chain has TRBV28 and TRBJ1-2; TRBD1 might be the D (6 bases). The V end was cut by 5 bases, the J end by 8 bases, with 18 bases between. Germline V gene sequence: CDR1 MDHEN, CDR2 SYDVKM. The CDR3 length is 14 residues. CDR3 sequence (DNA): TGTGCCAGCAGTCGAGATTTACAGGGTCGCGGCTACACCTTC. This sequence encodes CASSRDLQGRGYTF.

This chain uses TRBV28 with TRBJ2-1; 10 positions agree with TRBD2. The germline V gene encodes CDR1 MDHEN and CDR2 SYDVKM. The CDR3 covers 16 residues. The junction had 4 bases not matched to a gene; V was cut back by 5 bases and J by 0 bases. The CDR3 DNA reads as TGTGCCAGCAGTCTAGCGGGAGACCCCTCCTACAATGAGCAGTTCTTC. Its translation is CASSLAGDPSYNEQFF.

The CDR3 reads CASSPGTSGSYEQYF. As DNA, the CDR3 is TGTGCCAGCAGCCCCGGGACTAGCGGGAGCTACGAGCAGTACTTC. The chain employs TRBV3-1 (or the pseudogene TRBV3-2) and TRBJ2-7; 14 bases are a match to TRBD2. CDR1 and CDR2 (germline): LGHDT, YNNKEL (reference sequence). This CDR3 comprises 15 residues. V gave up 4 bases and J gave up 3 bases; unmatched junction bases: 2.

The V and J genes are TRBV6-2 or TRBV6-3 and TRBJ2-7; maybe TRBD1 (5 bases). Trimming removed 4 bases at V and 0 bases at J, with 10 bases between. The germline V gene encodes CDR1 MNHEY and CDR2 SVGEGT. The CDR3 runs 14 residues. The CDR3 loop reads CASSWGRSSYEQYF. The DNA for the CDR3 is TGTGCCAGCAGTTGGGGCCGGAGCTCCTACGAGCAGTACTTC.

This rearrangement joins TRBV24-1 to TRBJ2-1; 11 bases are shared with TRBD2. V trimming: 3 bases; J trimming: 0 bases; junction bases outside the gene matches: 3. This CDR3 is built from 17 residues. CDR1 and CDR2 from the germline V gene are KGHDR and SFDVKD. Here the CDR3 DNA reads TGTGCCACCAGTGATGCTAGCGGGAGGCGCTCCTACAATGAGCAGTTCTTC. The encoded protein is CATSDASGRRSYNEQFF.

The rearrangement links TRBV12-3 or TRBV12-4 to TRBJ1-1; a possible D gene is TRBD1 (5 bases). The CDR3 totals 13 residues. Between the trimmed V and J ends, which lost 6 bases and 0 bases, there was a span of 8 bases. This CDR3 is CASRRQLNTEAFF. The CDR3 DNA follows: TGTGCCAGCAGAAGACAGTTGAACACTGAAGCTTTCTTT.

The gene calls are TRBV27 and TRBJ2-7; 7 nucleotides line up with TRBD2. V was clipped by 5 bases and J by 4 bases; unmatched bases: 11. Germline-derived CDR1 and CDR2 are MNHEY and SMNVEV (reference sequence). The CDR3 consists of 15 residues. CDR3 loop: CASSKKSGTEYEQYF. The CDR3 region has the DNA TGTGCCAGCAGTAAAAAAAGCGGGACGGAATACGAGCAGTACTTC.

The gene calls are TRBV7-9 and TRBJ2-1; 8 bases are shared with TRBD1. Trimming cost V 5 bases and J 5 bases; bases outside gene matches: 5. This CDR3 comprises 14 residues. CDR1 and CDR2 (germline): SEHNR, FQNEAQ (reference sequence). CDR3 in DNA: TGTGCCAGCAGCCCGGGACAGGCAAACAATGAGCAGTTCTTC. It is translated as CASSPGQANNEQFF.

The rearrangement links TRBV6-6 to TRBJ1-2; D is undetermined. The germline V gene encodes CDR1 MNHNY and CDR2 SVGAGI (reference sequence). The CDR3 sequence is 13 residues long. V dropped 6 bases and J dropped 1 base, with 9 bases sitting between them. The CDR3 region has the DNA TGTGCCAGCAGCCCAGTTTATAACTATGGCTACACCTTC. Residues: CASSPVYNYGYTF.

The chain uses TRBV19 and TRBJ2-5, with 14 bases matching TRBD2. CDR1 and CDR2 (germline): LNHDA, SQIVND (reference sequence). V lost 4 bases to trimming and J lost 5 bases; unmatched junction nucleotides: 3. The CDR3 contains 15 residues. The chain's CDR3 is CASSTGTSGSETQYF. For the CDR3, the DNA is TGTGCCAGTAGTACCGGGACTAGCGGGAGCGAGACCCAGTACTTC.

The CDR3 protein is CSVDSGGSRTDTQYF. DNA for the CDR3: TGCAGCGTTGACTCGGGCGGGAGTCGGACAGATACGCAGTATTTT. The chain links TRBV29-1 to TRBJ2-3, with 7 bases matching TRBD2. Germline V CDR1 and CDR2: SQVTM, ANQGSEA. J lost 3 bases, V lost 3 bases, and 9 bases had no gene match. The CDR3 is made up of 15 amino acids.

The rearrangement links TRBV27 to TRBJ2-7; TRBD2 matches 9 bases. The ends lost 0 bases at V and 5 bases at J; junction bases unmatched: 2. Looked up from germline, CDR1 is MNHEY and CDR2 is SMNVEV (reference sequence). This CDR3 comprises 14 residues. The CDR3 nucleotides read TGTGCCAGCAGTTTATCTATAGCGGGAGACGAGCAGTACTTC. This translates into CASSLSIAGDEQYF.

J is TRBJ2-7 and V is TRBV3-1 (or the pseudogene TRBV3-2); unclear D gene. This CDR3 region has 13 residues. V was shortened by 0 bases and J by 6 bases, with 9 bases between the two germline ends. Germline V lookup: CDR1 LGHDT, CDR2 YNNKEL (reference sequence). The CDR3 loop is CASSQDKSSEQYF. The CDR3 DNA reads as TGTGCCAGCAGCCAAGATAAGTCTAGCGAGCAGTACTTC.

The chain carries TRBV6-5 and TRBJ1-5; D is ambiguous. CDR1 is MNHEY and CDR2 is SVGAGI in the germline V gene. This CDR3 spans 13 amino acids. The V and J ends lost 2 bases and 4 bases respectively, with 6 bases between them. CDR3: CASSYLLNQPQHF. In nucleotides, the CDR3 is TGTGCCAGCAGTTACCTACTTAATCAGCCCCAGCATTTT.